What follows are 14 T cell receptor beta chains derived from one specimen sequenced in a study of blood T cell repertoires in COVID-19. Assay: immunoSEQ multiplex PCR; the TCRdb copy retains only in-frame clones and omits some. The sample lists fewer than 300,000 clones; approximately 80% were seen once. What was sequenced was PBMCs or T cells enriched from blood (not recorded which). The receptor source for this set is a man between 40 and 49 years old who had been exposed to COVID-19.

The chain couples TRBV9 to TRBJ2-2, with D hard to call. V lost 1 base and J lost 1, with 5 bases in between. The CDR3 sequence is 14 residues long. The V gene's germline CDR1 is SGDLS and CDR2 YYNGEE. The CDR3 nucleotides read TGTGCCAGCAGCGTAATTCTGAACACCGGGGAGCTGTTTTTT. This codes for CASSVILNTGELFF.

The chain couples TRBV11-2 to TRBJ1-2, with TRBD1 identical over 7 bases. The CDR3 is 15 amino acids. V lost 3 bases, J lost 6 bases, and 10 bases stayed unmatched. Germline V gene sequence: CDR1 SGHAT, CDR2 FQNNGV. The CDR3 nucleotides are TGTGCCAGCAGCTTTCGGGGTCGACAGGGCGATGGCTACACCTTC. Its protein is CASSFRGRQGDGYTF.

This chain uses TRBV20-1 with TRBJ1-5, with TRBD1 as a possible D gene (5 bases). The germline CDR1 and CDR2 sequences are DFQATT and SNEGSKA (reference sequence). CDR3 size: 13 residues. The ends were cut back, 3 bases at V and 2 bases at J, with 8 bases in the middle. The CDR3 is CSASLRGNQPQHF. CDR3 bases: TGCAGTGCTAGTCTCAGGGGCAATCAGCCCCAGCATTTT.

J is TRBJ2-1 and V is TRBV3-1 (or the pseudogene TRBV3-2); D is ambiguous. Germline CDR1 reads LGHDT; CDR2 reads YNNKEL (reference sequence). V was clipped by 4 bases and J by 1 base, with 11 bases between them. This CDR3 comprises 15 residues. CDR3: CASSRQVGSYNEQFF. CDR3 bases: TGTGCCAGCAGCCGGCAGGTGGGTTCCTACAATGAGCAGTTCTTC.

The rearrangement joins TRBV30 to TRBJ1-4, with D maybe TRBD1 (5 bases). The germline V gene has CDR1 GTSNPN and CDR2 SVGIG (reference sequence). The CDR3 spans 14 residues. Trimming cost V 5 bases and J 5 bases, with 15 bases left between them. CDR3 bases: TGTGCCTGGGCGAACAGGCAGACGAATGAAAAACTGTTTTTT. Residues: CAWANRQTNEKLFF. Drawing the rest from reference TRBV30 and TRBJ1-4, the complete variable domain is SQTIHQWPATLVQPVGSPLSLECTVEGTSNPNLYWYRQAAGRGLQLLFYSVGIGQISSEVPQNLSASRPQDRQFILSSKKLLLSDSGFYLCAWANRQTNEKLFFGSGTQLSVL.

This clone has more than one count but fewer than ten. The chain carries TRBV3-1 (or the pseudogene TRBV3-2) and TRBJ1-2; TRBD1 agrees at 9 bases. J lost 6 bases, V lost 7 bases, and 6 bases had no gene match. The CDR3 covers 13 residues. Germline V gene data show CDR1 as LGHDT and CDR2 as YNNKEL (reference sequence). In DNA, the CDR3 is TGTGCCAGCATGGCGGGACAGGGACATGGCTACACCTTC. It specifies CASMAGQGHGYTF.

This rearrangement joins TRBV19 to TRBJ2-1; 7 bases are a match to TRBD2. Looked up from germline, CDR1 is LNHDA and CDR2 is SQIVND (reference sequence). J gave up 4 bases and V 0 bases, and 3 bases lay outside the gene matches. CDR3 size: 15 residues. In DNA form, the CDR3 reads TGTGCCAGTAGTATAGATCGGGGGGAATACAATGAGCAGTTCTTC. This translates into CASSIDRGEYNEQFF.

This clone was detected a few times. The chain links TRBV20-1 to TRBJ2-1, with unresolved D. This CDR3 spans 11 amino acids. The V and J ends lost 3 bases and 13 bases respectively, with 13 bases between them. Looked up from germline, CDR1 is DFQATT and CDR2 is SNEGSKA (reference sequence). The CDR3 sequence: CSASSREYQFF. As DNA, the CDR3 is TGCAGTGCTAGTTCTAGAGAGTATCAGTTCTTC.

The chain joins TRBV12-3 or TRBV12-4 to TRBJ2-4, with 7 bases lining up with TRBD2. V dropped 6 bases and J dropped 8; count of bases not matched to a gene: 7. The CDR3 totals 13 residues. CDR3 nucleotide sequence: TGTGCCAGCAGACTAAGCGGGATTGACATTCAGTACTTC. It is translated as CASRLSGIDIQYF.

The V and J genes are TRBV24-1 and TRBJ2-3; possible D gene TRBD1, 6 bases. CDR3 length: 13 residues. Trimming removed 10 bases at V and 4 bases at J, with 14 bases between. The germline V gene has CDR1 KGHDR and CDR2 SFDVKD. CDR3 sequence: CATGGPGADTQYF. CDR3 DNA: TGTGCCACAGGGGGACCTGGGGCAGATACGCAGTATTTT.

This rearrangement joins TRBV7-9 to TRBJ2-2; 14 bases match TRBD2. The V segment lost 4 bases and the J segment 6 bases; nucleotides outside the gene matches: 4. The CDR3 contains 16 residues. Per germline, CDR1 SEHNR and CDR2 FQNEAQ (reference sequence). The chain's CDR3 is CASSSRLAGGSGELFF. CDR3 DNA sequence: TGTGCCAGCAGCTCCCGACTAGCGGGGGGGTCCGGGGAGCTGTTTTTT.

The chain has TRBV19 and TRBJ1-5; no clear D gene. CDR1 and CDR2 from the germline V gene are LNHDA and SQIVND (reference sequence). V was trimmed by 5 bases and J by 3 bases, leaving 8 bases between them. The CDR3 contains 13 residues. The CDR3 sequence is CASSLRFNQPQHF. CDR3 DNA: TGTGCCAGTAGTCTCAGGTTCAATCAGCCCCAGCATTTT.

The V gene is TRBV19, the J gene TRBJ1-2, with D hard to call. Trimming removed 6 bases at V and 3 bases at J, with 14 bases between. This CDR3 has 14 amino acids. Germline-derived CDR1 and CDR2 are LNHDA and SQIVND (reference sequence). Here the CDR3 DNA reads TGTGCCAGTAGGGAGGCCAGGACCTACTATGGCTACACCTTC. Amino acid sequence: CASREARTYYGYTF.

In this sample, this clone turned up once. The chain joins TRBV19 to TRBJ2-7, with 12 bases fitting TRBD1. Trimming took 6 bases from V and 6 from J; bases not matched to a gene: 6. Germline CDR1 LNHDA, CDR2 SQIVND (reference sequence). This CDR3 spans 14 amino acids. The CDR3 DNA sequence: TGTGCCAGTAGGGGAGGGACAGGGGGCGTCGAGCAGTACTTC. The encoded protein is CASRGGTGGVEQYF.